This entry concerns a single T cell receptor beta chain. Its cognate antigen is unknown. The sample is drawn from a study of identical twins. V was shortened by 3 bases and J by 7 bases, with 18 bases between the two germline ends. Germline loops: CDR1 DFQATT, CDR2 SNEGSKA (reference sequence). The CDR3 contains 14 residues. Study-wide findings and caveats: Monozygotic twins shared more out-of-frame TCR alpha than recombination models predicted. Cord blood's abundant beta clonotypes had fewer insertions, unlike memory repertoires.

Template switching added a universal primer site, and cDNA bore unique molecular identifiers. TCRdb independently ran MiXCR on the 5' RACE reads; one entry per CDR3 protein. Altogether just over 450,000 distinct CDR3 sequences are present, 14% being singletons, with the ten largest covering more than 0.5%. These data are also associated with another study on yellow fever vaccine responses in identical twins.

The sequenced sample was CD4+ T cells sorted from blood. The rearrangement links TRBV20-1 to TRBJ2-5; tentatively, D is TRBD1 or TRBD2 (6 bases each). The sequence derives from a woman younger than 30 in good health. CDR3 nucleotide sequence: TGCAGTGCTAGGTTGCCCCGAGAGGGGGGGACCCAGTACTTC. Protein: CSARLPREGGTQYF.